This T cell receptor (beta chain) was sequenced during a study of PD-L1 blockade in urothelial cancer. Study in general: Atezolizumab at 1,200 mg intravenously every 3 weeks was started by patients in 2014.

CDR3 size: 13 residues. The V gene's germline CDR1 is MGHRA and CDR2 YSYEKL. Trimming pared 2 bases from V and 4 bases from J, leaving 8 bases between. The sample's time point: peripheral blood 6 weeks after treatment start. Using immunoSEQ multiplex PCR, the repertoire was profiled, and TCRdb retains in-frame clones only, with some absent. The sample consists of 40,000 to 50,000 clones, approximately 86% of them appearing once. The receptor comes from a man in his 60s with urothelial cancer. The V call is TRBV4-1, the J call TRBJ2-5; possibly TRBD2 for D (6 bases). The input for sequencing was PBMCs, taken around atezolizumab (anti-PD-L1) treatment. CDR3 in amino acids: CASSQWRGETQYF. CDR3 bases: TGCGCCAGCAGCCAATGGCGGGGAGAGACCCAGTACTTC.